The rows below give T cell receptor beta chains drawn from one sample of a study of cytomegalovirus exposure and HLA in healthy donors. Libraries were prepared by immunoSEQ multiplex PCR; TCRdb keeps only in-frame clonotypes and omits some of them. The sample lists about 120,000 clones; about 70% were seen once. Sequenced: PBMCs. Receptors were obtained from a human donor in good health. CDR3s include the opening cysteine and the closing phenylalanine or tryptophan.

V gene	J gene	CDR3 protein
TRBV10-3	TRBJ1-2	CAISEEVRRGYTF
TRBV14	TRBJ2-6	CASSQGPGQGGYSGANVLTF
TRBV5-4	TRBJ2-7	CASSLQRGHSYEQYF
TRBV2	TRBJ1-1	CASSGGDRENTEAFF
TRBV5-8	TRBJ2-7	CASSSEEPGHRLDEQYF
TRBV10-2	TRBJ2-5	CASRELAGGSAQYF
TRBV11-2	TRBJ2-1	CASSLVGGQGVFF
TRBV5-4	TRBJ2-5	CAGGLAGVETQYF
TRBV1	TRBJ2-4	CTSSQELVTSKNIQYF
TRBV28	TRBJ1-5	CASSPGAGVRNQPQHF
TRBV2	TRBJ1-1	CASSGDRNTEAFF
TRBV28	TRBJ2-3	CASRRGSGTDTQYF
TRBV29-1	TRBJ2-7	CSVPDPDRGYEQYF
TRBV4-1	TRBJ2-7	CASSQDWAGRASYEQYF
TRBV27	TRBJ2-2	CASSFSGYPTPGELFF
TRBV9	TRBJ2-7	CASSPSSGGRGEQYF
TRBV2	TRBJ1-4	CASRGQTNEKLFF
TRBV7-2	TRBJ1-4	CASRLQGVANEKLFF
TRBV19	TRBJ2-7	CASSIWRDGPYEQYF
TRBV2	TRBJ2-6	CASRSPVSGANVLTF
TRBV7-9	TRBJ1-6	CASSPDTPLHF
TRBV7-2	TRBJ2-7	CASSLTQGYEQYF
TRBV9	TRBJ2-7	CASSLRQGANYEQYF
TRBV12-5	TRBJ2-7	CASGRDRGSEQYF
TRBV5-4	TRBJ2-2	CASSSGQGARTGELFF
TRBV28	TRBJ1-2	CASGKLQVFDGYTF
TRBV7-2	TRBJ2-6	CASSTKTGGTSGANVLTF
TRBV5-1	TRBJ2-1	CASSPGLAGGLAYNEQFF
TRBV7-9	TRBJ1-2	CASSLLTGKLNYGYTF
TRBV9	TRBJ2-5	CASSVASGGGVGQETQYF
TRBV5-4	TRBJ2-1	CASSLTSGSNEQFF
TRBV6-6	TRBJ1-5	CASGQGVSMPQHF
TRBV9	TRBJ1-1	CASSVAGVRNTEAFF
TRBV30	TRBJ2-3	CAWSLQRTDTQYF
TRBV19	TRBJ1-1	CASSDRPQGAEAFF
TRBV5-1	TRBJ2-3	CASSLTTSSTDTQYF
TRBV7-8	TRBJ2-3	CASSSEGGAQYF
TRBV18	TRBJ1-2	CASSRTGGSDGYTF
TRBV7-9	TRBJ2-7	CSSSREQGYEQYF
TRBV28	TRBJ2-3	CAVFRAGASTDTQYF
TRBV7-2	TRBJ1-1	CASSSGQGRIEAFF
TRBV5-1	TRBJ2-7	CASRPWEGGSYEQYF
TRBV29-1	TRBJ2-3	CSARDSRTDTQYF
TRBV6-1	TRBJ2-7	CASSARDLPAYEQYF
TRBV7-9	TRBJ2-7	CASSRENEQYF
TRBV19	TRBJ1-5	CAIHPGGTSNQPQHF
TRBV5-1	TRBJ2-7	CASSLLTGGAYEQYF
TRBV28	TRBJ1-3	CASSETGFSGNTIYF
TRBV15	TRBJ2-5	CATSTRGETQYF